This is a list of T cell receptor beta chains from one sample in a study of CD8+ T cells in alopecia areata. Some clones are missing from TCRdb's copy, which holds only in-frame ones; the method was immunoSEQ multiplex PCR. The table includes around 35,000 clones, approximately 54% detected once. The material sequenced was CD4+ Tregs sorted from blood. The receptors were gathered from a human donor with alopecia areata. Both conserved end residues are part of each CDR3. A D gene is named only where the DNA matches it firmly. Size tells how often a clone was seen (once, few, many) or the class of an expanded clone, and some rows leave it out.

v_gene	abundance	d_gene	j_gene	CDR3nt	CDR3aa
TRBV2	.	TRBD1	TRBJ2-1	TGTGCCAGCAGTCCCCAGGGGGCTCGGACCTACAATGAGCAGTTCTTC	CASSPQGARTYNEQFF
TRBV28	few	.	TRBJ2-3	TGTGCCAGCAGTTTATCTGGGGCCGGGAAAGATACGCAGTATTTT	CASSLSGAGKDTQYF
TRBV7-2	.	.	TRBJ1-1	TGTGCCAGCAGCTTGGGGCAGGCAGACACTGAAGCTTTCTTT	CASSLGQADTEAFF
TRBV5-1	.	.	TRBJ1-5	TGCGCCAGCAGCCCACAGGGTAGCAATCAGCCCCAGCATTTT	CASSPQGSNQPQHF
TRBV7-9	.	.	TRBJ1-2	TGTGCCAGCACCCCTACCGGGACGGATTATGGCTACACCTTC	CASTPTGTDYGYTF
TRBV6-4	.	.	TRBJ2-1	TGTGCCAGCAGTGACTCTGCGGCCCAAGGTGCAAATGAGCAGTTCTTC	CASSDSAAQGANEQFF
TRBV4-3	.	TRBD1	TRBJ1-1	TGCGCCAGCAGCCGTACCCAGGGGGCTGAAGCTTTCTTT	CASSRTQGAEAFF
TRBV5-1	.	.	TRBJ2-2	TGCGCCAGCAGCCCCGATTCTTGGAACACCGGGGAGCTGTTTTTT	CASSPDSWNTGELFF
TRBV5-1	few	TRBD1	TRBJ2-3	TGCGCCAGCAGCCCCGGGACAGCCCTTACCAGCACAGATACGCAGTATTTT	CASSPGTALTSTDTQYF
TRBV5-1	.	.	TRBJ2-7	TGCGCCAGCAGGCTATCCTACGAGCAGTACTTC	CASRLSYEQYF
TRBV5-1	few	TRBD1	TRBJ2-1	TGCGCCAGCAGCCCCTTGGACAGGGGCGGGTTTTATGAGCAGTTCTTC	CASSPLDRGGFYEQFF
TRBV7-9	.	.	TRBJ2-3	TGTGCCAGCAGCTTACTGAGGACTGGGGGCACAGATACGCAGTATTTT	CASSLLRTGGTDTQYF
TRBV19	.	TRBD1	TRBJ2-7	TGTGCCAGTAGTATAGGCGGGACAGGGGGCTACGAGCAGTACTTC	CASSIGGTGGYEQYF
TRBV18	.	TRBD1	TRBJ1-2	TGTGCCAGCTCACCTCGTGGGACAGCCAACTATGGCTACACCTTC	CASSPRGTANYGYTF
TRBV5-1	few	.	TRBJ2-1	TGCGCCAGCAGCTTGGGAGACCAAACCTCCTACAATGAGCAGTTCTTC	CASSLGDQTSYNEQFF
TRBV29-1	.	.	TRBJ1-2	TGCAGCGTTGGGGGGGGAAACTATGGCTACACCTTC	CSVGGGNYGYTF
TRBV28	.	.	TRBJ2-7	TGTGCCAGCCGCCGACTAGGGGCGAAATGGGAGCAGTACTTC	CASRRLGAKWEQYF
TRBV29-1	.	.	TRBJ2-7	TGCAGCGTGAGTAGGGGTTTGGGAGAGCAGTACTTC	CSVSRGLGEQYF
TRBV28	.	.	TRBJ2-3	TGTGCCAGCACCCGCGCCAACACAGATACGCAGTATTTT	CASTRANTDTQYF
TRBV6-6	.	TRBD2	TRBJ2-1	TGTGCCAGCAGTTACCCCGGGACTAGCACATATGAGCAGTTCTTC	CASSYPGTSTYEQFF
TRBV4-1	.	.	TRBJ1-2	TGCGCCAGCAGCCAAGTGGACTTAGGGTTGTCGTATGGGGACTACACCTTC	CASSQVDLGLSYGDYTF
TRBV4-3	.	.	TRBJ2-3	TGCGCCAGCAGCCAAGCAGATACGCAGTATTTT	CASSQADTQYF
TRBV14	.	TRBD2	TRBJ2-3	TGTGCCAGCAGCCTCCTGGGAGGGGGCACAGATACGCAGTATTTT	CASSLLGGGTDTQYF
TRBV28	.	.	TRBJ1-2	TGTGCCAGCAGTTTAAAAGGAGGCTACACCTTC	CASSLKGGYTF
TRBV9	once	.	TRBJ2-3	TGTGCCAGCGCCCCAGCGGCAGTGCCTACAGATACGCAGTATTTT	CASAPAAVPTDTQYF
TRBV9	.	.	TRBJ1-3	TGTGCCAGCAGCGTAGGAACGACCGTAAGCTCTGGAAACACCATATATTTT	CASSVGTTVSSGNTIYF
TRBV19	once	.	TRBJ1-2	TGTGCCAGTATCGGGACCCCGGCTGGGGGCTACACCTTC	CASIGTPAGGYTF
TRBV6-6	.	.	TRBJ2-2	TGTGCCAGCACCAAAGACCCTTCCGGGGAGCTGTTTTTT	CASTKDPSGELFF
TRBV7-3	.	.	TRBJ1-1	TGTGCCAGCAGCTCAGGCAGACTGAACACTGAAGCTTTCTTT	CASSSGRLNTEAFF
TRBV5-6	.	TRBD1	TRBJ2-6	TGTGCCAGCAGCGGGACAGGGCCGCTGACTTTC	CASSGTGPLTF
TRBV5-1	.	.	TRBJ2-6	TGCGCCAGCAGGGCTGAGTACGGGGCCAACGTCCTGACTTTC	CASRAEYGANVLTF
TRBV5-1	.	.	TRBJ2-1	TGCGCCAGCAGCTTGGGGGGACGCGCTTTAAATGAGCAGTTCTTC	CASSLGGRALNEQFF
TRBV7-3	.	.	TRBJ2-7	TGTGCCAGCAGCTTTAGGGCCCAGGGAGAGCAGTACTTC	CASSFRAQGEQYF
TRBV27	.	.	TRBJ2-7	TGTGCCAGCAGCCGTAGGGGGTACACCTACGAGCAGTACTTC	CASSRRGYTYEQYF
TRBV7-3	.	.	TRBJ2-1	TGTGCCAGCAGCCTACCGGGCAATGAGCAGTTCTTC	CASSLPGNEQFF
TRBV18	.	.	TRBJ2-6	TGTGCCAGCTCCGCGGAAGTCTCTGGGGCCAACGTCCTGACTTTC	CASSAEVSGANVLTF
TRBV18	.	.	TRBJ1-1	TGTGCCAGCTCACCACGGAACAGTCTGAACACTGAAGCTTTCTTT	CASSPRNSLNTEAFF
TRBV7-2	.	TRBD2	TRBJ2-1	TGTGCCAGCAGCTTAGCGGCTAGCGGGGGGGCTTATGAGCAGTTCTTC	CASSLAASGGAYEQFF
TRBV18	.	.	TRBJ2-6	TGTGCCAGCTCACCCGGGACATTTCTATCTGGGGCCAACGTCCTGACTTTC	CASSPGTFLSGANVLTF
TRBV7-2	.	.	TRBJ2-1	TGTGCCAGCAGCCAACGGGGTGAGCAGTTCTTC	CASSQRGEQFF
TRBV5-1	.	.	TRBJ2-1	TGCGCCAGCAGCGGGATCGGTGAGCAGTTCTTC	CASSGIGEQFF
TRBV7-9	.	TRBD2	TRBJ2-1	TGTGCCAGCAGCCCGCCTAGCGGGAGGTATTATGAGCAGTTCTTC	CASSPPSGRYYEQFF
TRBV27	few	TRBD1	TRBJ1-1	TGTGCCAGCAGTACCAGACAGGGGGCTTTGAACACTGAAGCTTTCTTT	CASSTRQGALNTEAFF
TRBV19	.	.	TRBJ1-5	TGTGCCAGTAGTATAGCTCTAGGCTTTAGCAATCAGCCCCAGCATTTT	CASSIALGFSNQPQHF
TRBV6-6	few	.	TRBJ2-5	TGTGCCAGCAGTGCCCGGGACGGCGTTTCGGAGACCCAGTACTTC	CASSARDGVSETQYF
TRBV6-6	.	TRBD1	TRBJ2-7	TGTGCCAGCAGAACCTCGGGACAGGGGGCGGGAGAGCAGTACTTC	CASRTSGQGAGEQYF
TRBV28	.	.	TRBJ2-7	TGTGCCAGCAGTTCCGGGGCGTCCTACGAGCAGTACTTC	CASSSGASYEQYF
TRBV19	few	.	TRBJ2-3	TGTGCCAGTAGTATCAAGGGAGATACGCAGTATTTT	CASSIKGDTQYF
TRBV6-5	.	.	TRBJ2-5	TGTGCCAGCAGCCGAATGGGGGTGGCGGAGACCCAGTACTTC	CASSRMGVAETQYF
TRBV5-1	.	.	TRBJ2-1	TGCGCCAGCAGCCCCGGGCAGAGCTCCTACAATGAGCAGTTCTTC	CASSPGQSSYNEQFF
TRBV7-2	.	.	TRBJ1-1	TGTGCCAGCAGCTTAGTTCTGGGAGAAGCTTTCTTT	CASSLVLGEAFF
TRBV5-6	.	.	TRBJ2-3	TGTGCCAGCAGCTTGCCTGGCCGGGGGTTGTCGGTGGATACGCAGTATTTT	CASSLPGRGLSVDTQYF
TRBV7-9	few	.	TRBJ2-7	TGTGCCAGCAGCGCACTCAACAGGGTCCACGAGCAGTACTTC	CASSALNRVHEQYF
TRBV5-1	.	.	TRBJ1-1	TGCGCCAGCAGCTCCGGGACACTGCGCACTGAAGCTTTCTTT	CASSSGTLRTEAFF
TRBV4-1	.	.	TRBJ1-4	TGCGCCAGCAGCCAAGATCTGTTCGGGGCAACTAATGAAAAACTGTTTTTT	CASSQDLFGATNEKLFF
TRBV7-2	few	.	TRBJ2-1	TGTGCCAGCAGCTTAGTCGGGAGAGGCAACAATGAGCAGTTCTTC	CASSLVGRGNNEQFF
TRBV7-9	few	.	TRBJ1-5	TGTGCCAGCAGCCGTACATGGGAACCCCAGCATTTT	CASSRTWEPQHF
TRBV7-9	.	TRBD2	TRBJ2-7	TGTGCCAGCAGCTTTAGTGGACTAGCGGGGGGGCACGAGCAGTACTTC	CASSFSGLAGGHEQYF
TRBV7-8	.	.	TRBJ1-1	TGTGCCAGCAGCTTAGAACAGGGCACTGAAGCTTTCTTT	CASSLEQGTEAFF